This T cell receptor (beta chain) was recovered during a study of CD8 T cells in ankylosing spondylitis. General observations from the study: Earlier authors reported some of these motif variants in reactive arthritis synovial fluid and blood. One TCR beta motif, made up of 7 or 8 highly homologous variants, appeared characteristic of ankylosing spondylitis blood.

With 1 base removed from V and 4 bases from J, the gap between germline ends came to 12 bases. The germline gives CDR1 SGDLS, CDR2 YYNGEE. This CDR3 region has 16 residues. A quantitative 5'-RACE method, one with molecular barcodes, was used to make TCR beta libraries. TCRdb fed the 5' RACE reads into MiXCR, producing one record per CDR3 protein. This table has 25,000 to 35,000 distinct CDR3 sequences, 5% to 5.5% appearing once. This clonotype was picked up many times. Its antigen is unknown. The chain recombines TRBV9 with TRBJ2-6; tentative D call: TRBD1 (5 bases). The specimen sequenced was blood, either unsorted or a sorted T cell fraction (not recorded which). The source of this sequence is a female donor with ankylosing spondylitis or in good health (not recorded which). The chain's CDR3 is CASSVSDRAGANVLTF. The CDR3 DNA follows: TGTGCCAGCAGCGTATCCGACAGAGCCGGGGCCAACGTCCTGACTTTC. Combining the CDR3 with reference TRBV9 and TRBJ2-6 gives the whole variable domain DSGVTQTPKHLITATGQRVTLRCSPRSGDLSVYWYQQSLDQGLQFLIQYYNGEERAKGNILERFSAQQFPDLHSELNLSSLELGDSALYFCASSVSDRAGANVLTFGAGSRLTVL.